The source of this T cell receptor beta chain is a study of Graves' ophthalmopathy and Graves' hyperthyroidism. Study-level background: The collection of peripheral blood took place at initial diagnosis, before any treatment.

The CDR3 runs to 13 residues. Trimming took 2 bases from V and 6 from J, leaving 11 bases between them. Germline values: CDR1 SGHTA, CDR2 FQGNSA. Using RNA transcripts, the TCR beta CDR3 regions were amplified. HTBI primers were used in a first-round RT-PCR, which preceded a second-round multiplex PCR. Each CDR3 protein gets one entry after TCRdb re-called the multiplex PCR reads with MiXCR. The data hold 500,000 to 800,000 distinct CDR3 sequences, with about two fifths observed a single time. The study, taken as a whole, reports: Blood repertoires reportedly contained most expanded thyroid clonotypes above 0.001 frequency. Distinction of ophthalmopathy from stable hyperthyroidism by a 13-signature model reached roughly 88% sensitivity and 81.08% specificity.

In its sample, this clonotype was seen many times. The antigen is undetermined. Ophthalmopathy cases showed moderate-to-severe activity, scoring CAS ≥3 and NOSPECS ≥4, with duration under 3 months. The rearrangement links TRBV7-2 to TRBJ2-7; D is perhaps TRBD1 (5 bases). This receptor was taken from an adult man with Graves' ophthalmopathy. The sequenced sample consisted of peripheral blood. CDR3 region: CASSLNQGIEQYF. The DNA for the CDR3 is TGTGCCAGCAGCTTAAATCAGGGTATCGAGCAGTACTTC.